This T cell receptor beta chain was identified in a study of human T cells and chemical hapten exposure. Time point of the sample: patch test 2, 6 weeks after DPC sensitization. The treatment: therapeutic diphenylcyclopropenone sensitization with weekly scalp DPC. Unfractionated whole blood was the source of the extracted total RNA. This clonotype showed up many times. Looked up from germline, CDR1 is DFQATT and CDR2 is SNEGSKA (reference sequence). The CDR3 is 17 amino acids. V lost 0 bases to trimming and J lost 3 bases, with 21 bases between them. Original processing notes: Sequenced samples showed a median of around 93,000 TCRs each, with counts running from approximately 21,000 to 630,000. TCRdb called the RACE reads again in MiXCR, with one record for every CDR3 protein. The V and J calls and clone size are TCRdb's, not the authors'. This table has about 380,000 distinct CDR3 sequences, nearly 6.5% appearing once.

The sample in question was whole blood, obtained in connection with sensitization to the hapten diphenylcyclopropenone (DPC). The sequence was collected from a woman aged 18-29 years with alopecia areata. Some clones in this sample may be carry-over from other donors' samples. This rearrangement joins TRBV20-1 to TRBJ2-7, with D possibly being TRBD2 (7 bases). The CDR3 DNA sequence: TGCAGTGCTAGAGATGGGGCCGGGGGGCTGCGGGTCTACGAGCAGTACTTC. Protein: CSARDGAGGLRVYEQYF.